Listed below are T cell receptor beta chains from one sample, sequenced in a study of T cells in Graves' hyperthyroidism and ophthalmopathy. MiXCR, run by TCRdb on the multiplex PCR reads, gives a single entry per CDR3 protein. The profile covers 400,000 to 600,000 distinct CDR3 sequences, with roughly 20% appearing a single time and around 27% taken by the ten largest. Source material: blood. These TCRs come from a man aged 18 to 30 with Graves' hyperthyroidism. The conserved cysteine and the conserved F or W are not part of the CDR3 here.

V gene,J gene,CDR3 protein
TRBV6-2/TRBV6-3,TRBJ2-7,ASSYGLVGVFSYEQY
TRBV11-2,TRBJ2-6,ASSGRDSSSGANVLT
TRBV15,TRBJ2-7,ATSPRGGRNHSYEQY
TRBV4-1,TRBJ1-5,ASSQSPGQGATHSNQPQH
TRBV5-5,TRBJ2-2,ASSLGTESGGELF
TRBV6-1,TRBJ1-1,ASSERWSANTEAF
TRBV12-3/TRBV12-4,TRBJ2-7,ASSASTDYEQY
TRBV20-1,TRBJ1-2,SARLGQGVDGYT
TRBV28,TRBJ1-5,AGSSSNQPQH
TRBV27,TRBJ2-7,ASSLWDRDLQY
TRBV27,TRBJ2-7,ASSLSSEYEQY
TRBV3-1,TRBJ2-2,ASSPHRGWVAGELF
TRBV19,TRBJ2-7,ASSIATAYEQY
TRBV18,TRBJ2-2,ASSPNRGTGELF
TRBV12-3/TRBV12-4,TRBJ1-6,ASTSRAGGNSPLH
TRBV4-2,TRBJ1-2,ASSLKTGEYGYT
TRBV27,TRBJ2-2,ASSFWGPLNTGELF
TRBV6-1,TRBJ1-2,ATCALPKGGYT
TRBV9,TRBJ1-2,ASSVMFSYGYT
TRBV2,TRBJ1-1,ASSEIYRGPKAF
TRBV4-2,TRBJ1-1,ASSQAGTEAF
TRBV30,TRBJ1-5,AWTTALGQPQH
TRBV29-1,TRBJ2-7,SVMDKNSYEQY
TRBV12-3/TRBV12-4,TRBJ1-2,ASSIIGFGYT
TRBV24-1,TRBJ2-2,ATSDSENTGELF
TRBV29-1,TRBJ2-2,SAGPGGGGELF
TRBV12-3/TRBV12-4,TRBJ1-1,ASSLATPQGGRTEAF
TRBV7-9,TRBJ1-1,ASTLTAGTGEAF
TRBV6-1,TRBJ2-4,ASSGKGGIQY
TRBV2,TRBJ2-7,ASIRGGHEQY
TRBV5-1,TRBJ1-2,ASSLVGPPGGYGYT
TRBV6-2/TRBV6-3,TRBJ1-2,ASSPMGQGVGYT
TRBV7-2,TRBJ1-1,ASSPDRVSLKAF
TRBV30,TRBJ1-5,AWSDRGRGQPQH
TRBV7-8,TRBJ2-2,AISLGRNTGELF
TRBV12-3/TRBV12-4,TRBJ1-1,ASRLLGTGGEAF
TRBV12-3/TRBV12-4,TRBJ2-3,ASSLADTQY
TRBV18,TRBJ1-3,ASSPPRGTARISGNTIY
TRBV24-1,TRBJ2-2,ATSDSPGQNTGELF
TRBV7-2,TRBJ1-2,ASSLGIGGYT
TRBV12-3/TRBV12-4,TRBJ2-7,ASSLYRQAYEQY
TRBV6-5,TRBJ1-1,ASSSPFRGNTEAF
TRBV29-1,TRBJ2-7,SVEGGAAYEQY
TRBV2,TRBJ1-3,ASRHLTGRGNTIY
TRBV5-1,TRBJ1-1,ASSFESLFYDTEAF
TRBV20-1,TRBJ2-4,SSDVKNIQY
TRBV28,TRBJ2-7,AISHSGRGSYEQY
TRBV7-8,TRBJ1-2,ASRATGTEPSGYT
TRBV6-1,TRBJ2-7,ASSVAGTASYEQY
TRBV10-3,TRBJ1-2,AISESAGDGYT
TRBV6-1,TRBJ2-5,ASNSPGRIEETQY
TRBV12-3/TRBV12-4,TRBJ2-5,ASSSSGWQTQY
TRBV6-4,TRBJ2-5,ASSTTWGETQY
TRBV27,TRBJ2-7,ASSSTPGLAGVIYEQY
TRBV4-1,TRBJ2-7,ASSQGDSSYEQY